These 5 T cell receptor beta chains were sequenced from one sample in a study of neurological immune-mediated disorders. The time point was: longitudinal time-point 2. One entry per CDR3 protein results from TCRdb running MiXCR on the 5' RACE reads. The table records about 80,000 distinct CDR3 sequences, approximately 6% of them present only once. The sequencing sample was made of PBMCs. These receptors originate from a woman aged 60-75 years with multiple sclerosis.

Of note for this clonotype: Since a much larger clone is just one base distant, this may be a read error. The chain links TRBV5-1 to TRBJ2-7; maybe TRBD2 (6 bases). CDR3 length: 14 residues. The germline V and J ends were trimmed by 3 bases and 0 bases, with 10 bases remaining between them. Per germline, CDR1 SGHRS and CDR2 YFSETQ. CDR3 coding DNA: TGCGCCAGCAGCTGGGAGGATAGCTCCTACGAGCAGTACTTC. Amino acid sequence: CASSWEDSSYEQYF. Combining the CDR3 with reference TRBV5-1 and TRBJ2-7 gives the whole variable domain KAGVTQTPRYLIKTRGQQVTLSCSPISGHRSVSWYQQTPGQGLQFLFEYFSETQRNKGNFPGRFSGRQFSNSRSEMNVSTLELGDSALYLCASSWEDSSYEQYFGPGTRLTVT.

This chain connects TRBV7-9 to TRBJ2-7, with D perhaps TRBD1 or TRBD2 (6 bases each). This CDR3 region has 13 residues. V gave up 5 bases and J gave up 2 bases, with 10 bases separating them. The germline V gene has CDR1 SEHNR and CDR2 FQNEAQ (reference sequence). The CDR3 DNA follows: TGTGCCAGCAGCGGCGGGGACACCTACGAGCAGTACTTC. This codes for CASSGGDTYEQYF.

This clonotype was seen many times. The rearrangement joins TRBV20-1 to TRBJ1-5; D not resolved. Trimming took 7 bases from V and 0 from J, leaving 13 bases between them. The V gene's germline CDR1 is DFQATT and CDR2 SNEGSKA (reference sequence). The CDR3 contains 14 residues. CDR3 sequence (DNA): TGCAGTGTCCCGGGCCTCCGTAGCAATCAGCCCCAGCATTTT. Translating it yields CSVPGLRSNQPQHF.

This clonotype was detected many times. The chain has TRBV5-5 and TRBJ2-3; 8 nucleotides line up with TRBD1. The CDR3 covers 17 residues. With V trimmed by 4 bases and J by 1 base, 11 bases remained unmatched. Germline CDR1 SGHKS, CDR2 YYEKEE (reference sequence). CDR3 DNA: TGTGCCAGCAGCCCATACACGGGACAGGACCGCACAGATACGCAGTATTTT. It is translated as CASSPYTGQDRTDTQYF.

At least ten counts were recorded for this clonotype. J is TRBJ1-2 and V is TRBV29-1; D gene ambiguous. Germline CDR1 is SQVTM and CDR2 is ANQGSEA. The CDR3 is 9 residues long. V was pared by 4 bases and J by 8 bases, with 5 bases between. DNA of the CDR3: TGCAGCGTTGGTGGAGGCTACACCTTC. Protein sequence: CSVGGGYTF.